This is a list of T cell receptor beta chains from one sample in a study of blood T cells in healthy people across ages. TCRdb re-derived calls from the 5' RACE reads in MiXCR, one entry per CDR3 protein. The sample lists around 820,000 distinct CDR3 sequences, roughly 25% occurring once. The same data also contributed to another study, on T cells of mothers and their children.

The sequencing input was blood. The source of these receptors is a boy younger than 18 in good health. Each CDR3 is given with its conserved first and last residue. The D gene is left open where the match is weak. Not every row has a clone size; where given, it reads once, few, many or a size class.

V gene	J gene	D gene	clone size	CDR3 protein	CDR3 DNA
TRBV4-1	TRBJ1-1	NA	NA	CASSRGQHGTEAFF	TGCGCCAGCAGCCGAGGACAGCATGGCACTGAAGCTTTCTTT
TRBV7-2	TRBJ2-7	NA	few	CASSLGAGISSYEQYF	TGTGCCAGCAGCTTAGGGGCAGGGATTAGCTCCTACGAGCAGTACTTC
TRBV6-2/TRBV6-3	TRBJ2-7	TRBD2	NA	CASRRASGRSYEQYF	TGTGCCAGCAGACGAGCTAGCGGCCGCTCCTACGAGCAGTACTTC
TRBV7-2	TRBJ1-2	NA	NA	CASSLRQASLGGYTF	TGTGCCAGCAGCTTAAGGCAGGCCTCTTTAGGTGGCTACACCTTC
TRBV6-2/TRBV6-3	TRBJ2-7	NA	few	CASSSGDTQSGRYEQYF	TGTGCCAGCAGTTCTGGAGACACACAATCGGGACGATACGAGCAGTACTTC
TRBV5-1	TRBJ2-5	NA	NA	CASSKQNLGIQETQYF	TGCGCCAGCAGCAAACAGAATCTGGGTATACAAGAGACCCAGTACTTC
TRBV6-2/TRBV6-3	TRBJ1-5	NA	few	CASSRAQGSGNQPQHF	TGTGCCAGCAGCCGTGCCCAGGGATCAGGCAATCAGCCCCAGCATTTT
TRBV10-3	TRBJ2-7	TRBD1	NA	CAISDDRGIGEQYF	TGTGCCATCAGTGACGACAGGGGGATAGGCGAGCAGTACTTC
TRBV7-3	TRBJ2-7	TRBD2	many	CASSLTGGGGYEQYF	TGTGCCAGCAGCTTAACGGGCGGGGGAGGTTACGAGCAGTACTTC
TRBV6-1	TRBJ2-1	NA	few	CASNMEVSFYNEQFF	TGTGCCAGCAACATGGAGGTCTCCTTCTACAATGAGCAGTTCTTC
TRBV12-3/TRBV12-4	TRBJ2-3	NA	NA	CASNRASESTDTQYF	TGTGCCAGCAATAGAGCGAGCGAGAGCACAGATACGCAGTATTTT
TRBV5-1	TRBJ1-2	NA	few	CASSLDRAVYGYTF	TGCGCCAGCAGCTTGGACCGAGCCGTCTATGGCTACACCTTC
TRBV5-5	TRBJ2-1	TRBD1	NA	CASSYEPGQGENEQFF	TGTGCCAGCAGCTACGAACCGGGACAGGGGGAAAATGAGCAGTTCTTC
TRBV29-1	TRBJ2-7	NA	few	CSVDRPKGSYEQYF	TGCAGCGTTGATAGACCCAAGGGATCCTACGAGCAGTACTTC
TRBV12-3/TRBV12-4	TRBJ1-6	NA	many	CASSLGGNSPLHF	TGTGCCAGCAGCTTAGGGGGTAATTCACCCCTCCACTTT
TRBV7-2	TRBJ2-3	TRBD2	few	CASTVAGFAPDTQYF	TGTGCCAGCACCGTAGCGGGATTCGCCCCAGATACGCAGTATTTT
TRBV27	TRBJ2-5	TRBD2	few	CASSPGLGRFF	TGTGCCAGCAGTCCGGGACTAGGAAGGTTCTTC
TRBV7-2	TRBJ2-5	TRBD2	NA	CASSSRGGRERETQYF	TGTGCCAGCAGCTCCCGCGGAGGGCGGGAGAGAGAGACCCAGTACTTC
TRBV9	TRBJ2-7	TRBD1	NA	CASSGGDSRTYEQYF	TGTGCCAGCAGCGGAGGGGACAGCCGGACCTACGAGCAGTACTTC
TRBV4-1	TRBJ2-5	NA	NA	CASSQDTDSQETQYF	TGCGCCAGCAGCCAAGATACAGACAGCCAAGAGACCCAGTACTTC